This is a list of T cell receptor beta chains from one sample in a study of T cell responses to AZD1222 COVID-19 vaccine. TCRdb keeps only in-frame clones here, not all; method: immunoSEQ multiplex PCR. The sample consists of over 100,000 clones, roughly 90% of them appearing once. Sample: peripheral blood, taken on day 0 of AZD1222 vaccination. The receptors come from an adult in good health. CDR3s include the opening cysteine and the closing phenylalanine or tryptophan.

V,J,CDR3
TRBV20-1,TRBJ2-1,CSAFSNEQFF
TRBV30,TRBJ2-2,CAWSVVGLENTGELFF
TRBV5-4,TRBJ2-2,CASSPYSGGGNGELFF
TRBV6-5,TRBJ1-5,CASRGGQGVNQPQHF
TRBV7-2,TRBJ1-5,CATHRGRASNQPQHF
TRBV19,TRBJ1-2,CASSTAGGRPYGYTF
TRBV3-1/TRBV3-2,TRBJ1-6,CASTHSTKDDLTSDYNSPLHF
TRBV4-3,TRBJ1-1,CASSLKGNTEAFF
TRBV7-7,TRBJ1-3,CASSSGQVPSGNTIYF
TRBV4-2,TRBJ2-1,CASSQFGFGSGGNEQFF
TRBV5-1,TRBJ1-5,CASSPTTGNSNQPQHF
TRBV5-5,TRBJ2-2,CASSLNLAGATGELFF
TRBV28,TRBJ1-1,CASGGALNTEAFF
TRBV6-5,TRBJ1-2,CASRVWQGSYGYTF
TRBV7-2,TRBJ2-3,CASSLTPVGGRTDTQYF
TRBV30,TRBJ1-1,CAWSAQGRAFF
TRBV9,TRBJ1-2,CASSVETGSGYTF
TRBV5-4,TRBJ2-3,CASSLSRELNTQYF
TRBV30,TRBJ1-2,CAWSAWQGGGYTF
TRBV24-1,TRBJ2-2,CATSVKGGTGELFF
TRBV19,TRBJ1-6,CASSIWGNSPLHF
TRBV27,TRBJ1-2,CASSLRGSSSILYGYTF
TRBV4-3,TRBJ2-2,CASSQSSGANTGELFF
TRBV6-6,TRBJ2-5,CASSYDSGDLGETQYF
TRBV11-1,TRBJ1-6,CASSLSGDSPLHF
TRBV27,TRBJ2-7,CASSLQRDSYEQYF
TRBV14,TRBJ2-1,CASSHRWGERNNEQFF
TRBV7-9,TRBJ1-6,CASSDITSPLHF
TRBV2,TRBJ1-6,CASRVGGSPLHF
TRBV5-6,TRBJ1-5,CASSLAPDQPQHF
TRBV6-2/TRBV6-3,TRBJ2-3,CASSWSDTQYF
TRBV7-8,TRBJ2-1,CASSRGTASYNEQFF
TRBV12-5,TRBJ2-7,CASGLVLGGQGTYEQYF
TRBV7-2,TRBJ2-7,CASSWEGSSYEQYF
TRBV7-9,TRBJ2-1,CASSPGQTSYNEQFF
TRBV7-9,TRBJ1-1,CASSLGGGALNTEAFF
TRBV3-1/TRBV3-2,TRBJ2-3,CASSHRRSGATDTQYF
TRBV2,TRBJ1-2,CASSPQRPPALNYGYTF
TRBV4-2,TRBJ2-1,CASSLDLAGSYNEQFF
TRBV7-3,TRBJ2-2,CASSLRGTGELFF
TRBV7-9,TRBJ1-4,CASSFGTGGGAEKLFF
TRBV9,TRBJ2-3,CASSPRLARSTDTQYF
TRBV29-1,TRBJ1-2,CSVEGWGFGYGYTF
TRBV7-6,TRBJ1-1,CASSLQALGNTEAFF
TRBV7-9,TRBJ1-2,CASSLSGYGYTF
TRBV2,TRBJ2-1,CASSESVGGSMIENNEQFF
TRBV6-2/TRBV6-3,TRBJ2-2,CASSYAGAHTGELFF
TRBV5-4,TRBJ2-1,CASSRWTSGDNEQFF
TRBV18,TRBJ2-1,CASSPPTTQYNEQFF
TRBV6-2/TRBV6-3,TRBJ2-5,CASSPGDSSRWETQYF
TRBV5-4,TRBJ1-4,CASSLGQGIMTNEKLFF
TRBV5-1,TRBJ2-1,CASSLGQYNEQFF
TRBV28,TRBJ1-2,CASSLGRLRGTGIWVYGYTF
TRBV7-8,TRBJ1-4,CASSWVRHEKLFF
TRBV5-1,TRBJ1-5,CASSFGPYTGQPQHF